The rows below give T cell receptor beta chains drawn from one sample of a study of T cells in Graves' hyperthyroidism and ophthalmopathy. TCRdb analysed the multiplex PCR reads with MiXCR anew, one entry per CDR3 protein. The table shows nearly 600,000 distinct CDR3 sequences, with 13% to 15% occurring only once. Sequenced sample: blood. These receptors all come from a woman aged 18-29 years with Graves' ophthalmopathy. The CDR3 runs from the conserved cysteine through the conserved F or W. The order of the fields is clone size, D gene, V gene, J gene, CDR3 protein, CDR3 DNA. The D gene is left open where the match is weak. The size entry is marked missing in some rows and otherwise reads once, few, many or a size class.

clone size: NA
D gene: NA
V gene: TRBV12-3/TRBV12-4
J gene: TRBJ1-1
CDR3 protein: CASSRGGGGQTEAFF
CDR3 DNA: TGTGCCAGCAGTCGGGGGGGGGGGGGGCAAACTGAAGCTTTCTTT

clone size: NA
D gene: NA
V gene: TRBV4-3
J gene: TRBJ2-7
CDR3 protein: CASSQDRRTAPYEQYF
CDR3 DNA: TGCGCCAGCAGCCAAGATAGGAGGACAGCCCCCTACGAGCAGTACTTC

clone size: NA
D gene: NA
V gene: TRBV12-3/TRBV12-4
J gene: TRBJ2-7
CDR3 protein: CASIFHREAYEQYF
CDR3 DNA: TGTGCCAGCATTTTTCACAGGGAAGCCTACGAGCAGTACTTC

clone size: NA
D gene: TRBD2
V gene: TRBV2
J gene: TRBJ2-5
CDR3 protein: CASSEFSRGFTGTQYF
CDR3 DNA: TGTGCCAGCAGTGAGTTTTCGCGGGGGTTCACGGGGACCCAGTACTTC

clone size: many
D gene: NA
V gene: TRBV11-1
J gene: TRBJ2-7
CDR3 protein: CASAASPGYEQYF
CDR3 DNA: TGTGCCAGCGCAGCGTCCCCTGGCTACGAGCAGTACTTC

clone size: many
D gene: NA
V gene: TRBV7-3
J gene: TRBJ2-5
CDR3 protein: CASSPPDQETQYF
CDR3 DNA: TGTGCCAGCAGCCCCCCAGATCAAGAGACCCAGTACTTC

clone size: NA
D gene: NA
V gene: TRBV5-4
J gene: TRBJ2-1
CDR3 protein: CASSLELEPYNEQFF
CDR3 DNA: TGTGCCAGCAGCTTGGAACTGGAGCCCTACAATGAGCAGTTCTTC

clone size: many
D gene: NA
V gene: TRBV7-2
J gene: TRBJ1-1
CDR3 protein: CASRGRVGSTEAFF
CDR3 DNA: TGTGCCAGCAGGGGGAGAGTAGGAAGCACTGAAGCTTTCTTT

clone size: few
D gene: TRBD1
V gene: TRBV12-5
J gene: TRBJ2-2
CDR3 protein: CASGLVQGAWELELFF
CDR3 DNA: TGTGCTAGTGGTTTGGTACAGGGGGCCTGGGAGTTGGAGCTGTTTTTT

clone size: NA
D gene: NA
V gene: TRBV4-2
J gene: TRBJ2-1
CDR3 protein: CASSQDPSRSYNEQFF
CDR3 DNA: TGTGCCAGCAGCCAAGACCCCTCGAGGAGCTACAATGAGCAGTTCTTC

clone size: many
D gene: NA
V gene: TRBV6-2/TRBV6-3
J gene: TRBJ1-2
CDR3 protein: CASSYGRSNYGYTF
CDR3 DNA: TGTGCCAGCAGTTACGGACGGTCTAACTATGGCTACACCTTC

clone size: many
D gene: TRBD1
V gene: TRBV7-2
J gene: TRBJ2-7
CDR3 protein: CASSRQGLGEQYF
CDR3 DNA: TGTGCCAGCAGCCGACAGGGGCTGGGGGAGCAGTACTTC

clone size: few
D gene: TRBD2
V gene: TRBV20-1
J gene: TRBJ2-1
CDR3 protein: CSARMWREPWGNEQFF
CDR3 DNA: TGCAGTGCTAGAATGTGGCGGGAGCCCTGGGGTAATGAGCAGTTCTTC

clone size: many
D gene: TRBD1
V gene: TRBV28
J gene: TRBJ1-4
CDR3 protein: CASWGQGSTNEKLFF
CDR3 DNA: TGTGCCAGCTGGGGACAGGGGTCCACTAATGAAAAACTGTTTTTT

clone size: few
D gene: TRBD2
V gene: TRBV6-5
J gene: TRBJ2-1
CDR3 protein: CASSYSGGLAGEQFF
CDR3 DNA: TGTGCCAGCAGTTACTCTGGCGGACTAGCGGGTGAGCAGTTCTTC

clone size: few
D gene: NA
V gene: TRBV19
J gene: TRBJ1-2
CDR3 protein: CASTGQRYGYTF
CDR3 DNA: TGTGCCAGTACAGGGCAGAGGTATGGCTACACCTTC

clone size: many
D gene: NA
V gene: TRBV2
J gene: TRBJ2-3
CDR3 protein: CASSEDVGATSTDTQYF
CDR3 DNA: TGTGCCAGCAGTGAAGACGTCGGGGCAACTAGCACAGATACGCAGTATTTT

clone size: many
D gene: NA
V gene: TRBV30
J gene: TRBJ1-1
CDR3 protein: CAEIAKRGEAFF
CDR3 DNA: TGTGCCGAGATTGCCAAACGGGGGGAAGCTTTCTTT

clone size: many
D gene: TRBD2
V gene: TRBV6-1
J gene: TRBJ2-7
CDR3 protein: CASSDGLAGDEPYEQYF
CDR3 DNA: TGTGCCAGCAGTGACGGACTAGCGGGAGATGAGCCCTACGAGCAGTACTTC